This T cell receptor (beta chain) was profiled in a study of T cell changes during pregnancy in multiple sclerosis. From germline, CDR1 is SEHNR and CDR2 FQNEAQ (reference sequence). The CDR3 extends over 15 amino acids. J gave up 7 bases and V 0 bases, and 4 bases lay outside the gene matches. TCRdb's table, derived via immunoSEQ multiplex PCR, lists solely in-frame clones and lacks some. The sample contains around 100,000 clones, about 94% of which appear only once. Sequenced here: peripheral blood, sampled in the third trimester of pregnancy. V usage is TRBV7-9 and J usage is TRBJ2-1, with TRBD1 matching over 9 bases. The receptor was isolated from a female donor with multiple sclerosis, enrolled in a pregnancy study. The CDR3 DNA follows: TGTGCCAGCAGCTTAGCACAGGGGGCGCATAATGAGCAGTTCTTC. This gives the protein CASSLAQGAHNEQFF.